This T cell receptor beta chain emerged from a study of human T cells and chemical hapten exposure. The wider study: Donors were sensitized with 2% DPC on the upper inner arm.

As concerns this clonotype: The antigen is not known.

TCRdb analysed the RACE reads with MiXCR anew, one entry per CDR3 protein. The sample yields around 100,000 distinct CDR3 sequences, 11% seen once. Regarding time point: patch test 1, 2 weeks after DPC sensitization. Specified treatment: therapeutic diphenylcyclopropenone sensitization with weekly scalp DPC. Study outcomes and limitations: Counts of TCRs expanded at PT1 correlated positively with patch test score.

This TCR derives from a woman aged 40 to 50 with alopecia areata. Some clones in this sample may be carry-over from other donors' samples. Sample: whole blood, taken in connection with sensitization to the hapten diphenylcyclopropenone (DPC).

The CDR3 DNA follows: TGTGCCAGCAGTCCGGCGGGTCGCGCTAATCAGCCCCAGCATTTT. This encodes CASSPAGRANQPQHF. The chain combines TRBV5-6 with TRBJ1-5; D is unresolved. V lost 5 bases and J lost 4, with 16 bases in between. The CDR3 totals 15 residues. CDR1 is SGHDT, CDR2 YYEEEE, per germline.